The 28 T cell receptor beta chains presented below share a single source sample, sequenced in a study of beta chain features in type 1 diabetes. Study conclusions and caveats: There was a moderate but significant shortening of TCRB CDR3s in all four CD4+ subsets of Type 1 diabetes patients.

Expressed TCRB transcripts were sequenced because the isolated RNA had all been reverse transcribed beforehand. Assay: immunoSEQ multiplex PCR; the TCRdb copy retains only in-frame clones and omits some. The table has some 250,000 clones, approximately 15% seen once. These receptors lack a known antigen. Sequenced sample: naive CD4+ T cells from blood. The receptors were sampled from a man between 25 and 39 years old with type 1 diabetes.

This clone has only a few counts. The V gene is TRBV13, the J gene TRBJ1-1; no firm D call. Trimming removed 1 base from V and 5 bases from J, with 11 bases in between. The CDR3 loop spans 14 amino acids. CDR1 and CDR2 from the germline V gene are PRHDT and FYEKMQ (reference sequence). CDR3 loop: CASSLARPATEAFF. For the CDR3, the DNA is TGTGCCAGCAGCTTAGCGAGGCCAGCGACTGAAGCTTTCTTT.

The gene calls are TRBV9 and TRBJ2-5; TRBD2 matches 8 bases. After removal of 4 bases from V and 6 bases from J, the junction contained 8 bases not matched to a gene. CDR1 is SGDLS, CDR2 YYNGEE, per germline. The CDR3 totals 14 residues. This chain's CDR3 is CASSRDSGTKTQYF. As DNA, the CDR3 is TGTGCCAGCAGCCGAGATAGCGGGACGAAGACCCAGTACTTC.

In regard to this clone: This specimen includes other DNA sequences encoding the same CDR3. The gene calls are TRBV5-4 and TRBJ2-7, with TRBD1 as a possible D gene (5 bases). The CDR3 length is 12 residues. Germline V lookup: CDR1 SGHNT, CDR2 YYREEE (reference sequence). V dropped 4 bases and J dropped 3 bases, with 8 bases sitting between them. The CDR3 protein is CASSRDSYEQYF. The CDR3 DNA reads TGTGCCAGCAGCAGAGACAGCTACGAGCAGTACTTC.

In its sample, this clone was seen a few times. V gene TRBV18 combines with J gene TRBJ1-1; a weak D match, TRBD1 (6 bases). The V end was cut by 6 bases, the J end by 6 bases, with 20 bases between. Germline V CDR1 and CDR2: KGHSH, LQKENI. The CDR3 totals 15 residues. Here the CDR3 reads CASSQRQAIYSEAFF. The CDR3 DNA reads TGTGCCAGCTCCCAACGACAGGCAATCTATTCTGAAGCTTTCTTT.

There are a few counts of this clone. The chain uses TRBV7-2 and TRBJ2-5; possible D gene TRBD2, 5 bases. The CDR3 length is 16 residues. Germline CDR1 and CDR2: SGHTA and FQGNSA. Deletions cut 0 bases from V and 5 bases from J, with 16 bases between. CDR3 in amino acids: CASSLAEGAGFETQYF. The CDR3 nucleotides are TGTGCCAGCAGCTTAGCTGAGGGCGCCGGATTTGAGACCCAGTACTTC.

The chain uses TRBV12-5 and TRBJ2-7; D unclear. Trimming took 6 bases from V and 3 from J, leaving 6 bases between them. Per the germline V gene, CDR1 is LGHNT and CDR2 is FRNRAP. The CDR3 runs 11 residues. The CDR3, as DNA: TGTGCTAGTGGCAGAAACTACGAGCAGTACTTC. The encoded protein is CASGRNYEQYF.

A few counts support this clone. The V and J genes are TRBV29-1 and TRBJ2-4, with 11 positions matching TRBD1. The V segment lost 3 bases and the J segment 5 bases; nucleotides outside the gene matches: 3. Germline V CDR1 and CDR2: SQVTM, ANQGSEA. This CDR3 region has 14 residues. CDR3: CSVEDRGLENIQYF. The CDR3 DNA is TGCAGCGTTGAGGACAGGGGGCTCGAAAACATTCAGTACTTC.

The V gene is TRBV29-1, the J gene TRBJ2-7, with 8 bases identical to TRBD2. V dropped 5 bases and J dropped 4; count of bases not matched to a gene: 7. Germline CDR1 is SQVTM and CDR2 is ANQGSEA. This CDR3 region has 13 residues. The CDR3 nucleotides read TGCAGCGTTCAAGCGGGGGTAGTATACGAGCAGTACTTC. Its translation is CSVQAGVVYEQYF.

In its sample, this clone was seen a few times. The rearrangement joins TRBV19 to TRBJ2-7; 7 positions agree with TRBD1. The CDR3 consists of 13 residues. Germline CDR1 LNHDA, CDR2 SQIVND (reference sequence). V lost 6 bases, J lost 4 bases, and 6 bases stayed unmatched. CDR3 nucleotide sequence: TGTGCCAGTAGGAGGACAGGTCGGTACGAGCAGTACTTC. It specifies CASRRTGRYEQYF.

The chain carries TRBV7-8 and TRBJ1-4, with 7 bases fitting TRBD1. The CDR3 totals 15 residues. Trimming took 5 bases from V and 7 from J; bases not matched to a gene: 10. CDR1 and CDR2 from the germline V gene are SGHVS and FQNEAQ. The CDR3 spells CASSHATGVGEKLFF. The CDR3 bases are TGTGCCAGCAGCCATGCCACAGGGGTTGGTGAAAAACTGTTTTTT.

CDR3 amino acids: CSVGGLAGVGSTGELFF. DNA of the CDR3: TGCAGCGTTGGCGGCCTAGCGGGAGTTGGTAGCACCGGGGAGCTGTTTTTT. This chain uses TRBV29-1 with TRBJ2-2, with TRBD2 matching 10 bases. This CDR3 is 17 amino acids long. Germline CDR1 is SQVTM and CDR2 is ANQGSEA. The trim removed 4 bases at V and 4 bases at J, leaving 12 bases unmatched.

For the CDR3, the DNA is TGTGCCAGCAGCCTTGGACTAGCGTCCACAGATACGCAGTATTTT. Protein: CASSLGLASTDTQYF. The gene calls are TRBV7-7 and TRBJ2-3, with TRBD2 matching 9 bases. With 5 bases clipped from V and 2 bases from J, the junction kept 5 bases outside the gene matches. This CDR3 has 15 amino acids. Germline V lookup: CDR1 SSHAT, CDR2 FNYEAQ (reference sequence).

This clone appeared a few times. The V gene is TRBV6-5, the J gene TRBJ1-6, with 7 positions matching TRBD1. The CDR3 sequence is 15 residues long. J gave up 9 bases and V 2 bases, and 7 bases lay outside the gene matches. Germline V gene lookup returns CDR1 MNHEY and CDR2 SVGAGI. The CDR3 DNA sequence: TGTGCCAGCAGTTACCGGACAGGCAGGGGTTCACCCCTCCACTTT. This encodes CASSYRTGRGSPLHF.

The genes are TRBV9 and TRBJ2-1; 7 bases line up with TRBD2. Trimming cost V 3 bases and J 4 bases; bases outside gene matches: 10. The CDR3 is made up of 16 amino acids. The germline V gene encodes CDR1 SGDLS and CDR2 YYNGEE. CDR3 in amino acids: CASSAREGNSYNEQFF. CDR3 in DNA: TGTGCCAGCAGCGCGAGGGAGGGGAACTCGTACAATGAGCAGTTCTTC.

The rearrangement uses TRBV2 and TRBJ2-2; D might be TRBD1 (6 bases). CDR3 length: 13 residues. The V end lost 3 bases, the J end lost 7 bases, and 9 bases lay between the germline ends. From germline, CDR1 is SNHLY and CDR2 FYNNEI. The CDR3 sequence: CASSEDSDGELFF. The DNA of the CDR3 is TGTGCCAGCAGTGAGGACAGTGACGGGGAGCTGTTTTTT. Together with reference TRBV2 and TRBJ2-2, the CDR3 gives the full variable domain: EPEVTQTPSHQVTQMGQEVILRCVPISNHLYFYWYRQILGQKVEFLVSFYNNEISEKSEIFDDQFSVERPDGSNFTLKIRSTKLEDSAMYFCASSEDSDGELFFGEGSRLTVL.

This chain links TRBV30 with TRBJ1-2; 7 bases line up with TRBD1. J gave up 4 bases and V 0 bases, and 2 bases lay outside the gene matches. Germline V gives CDR1 GTSNPN, CDR2 SVGIG (reference sequence). The CDR3 is 13 amino acids. The CDR3 DNA follows: TGTGCCTGGAGTGTAACAGGGGTCTATGGCTACACCTTC. It yields the protein CAWSVTGVYGYTF.

There are a few counts of this clone. The V and J genes are TRBV19 and TRBJ2-1; 10 bases map to TRBD1. The CDR3 is 16 residues long. The junction had 9 bases not matched to a gene; V was cut back by 3 bases and J by 7 bases. Germline-derived CDR1 and CDR2 are LNHDA and SQIVND (reference sequence). This CDR3 reads CASSIPGTGVGNEQFF. The CDR3, as DNA: TGTGCCAGTAGTATTCCCGGGACAGGGGTTGGGAATGAGCAGTTCTTC.

The chain couples TRBV4-1 to TRBJ2-7, with 7 nucleotides matching TRBD1. This CDR3 has 15 residues. V shed 8 bases, J shed 1 base, and the junction held 11 bases outside the gene matches. Germline V gene sequence: CDR1 MGHRA, CDR2 YSYEKL. Here the CDR3 reads CASGANTGQSYEQYF. CDR3 nucleotide sequence: TGCGCCAGCGGGGCCAACACGGGACAGTCCTACGAGCAGTACTTC.

This clone was seen a handful of times. The V gene is TRBV20-1, the J gene TRBJ2-5; D remains ambiguous. V was pared by 5 bases and J by 5 bases, with 9 bases between. This CDR3 is 11 amino acids long. Germline loops: CDR1 DFQATT, CDR2 SNEGSKA (reference sequence). As DNA, the CDR3 is TGCAGTGCTCAGTTGGAGGAGACCCAGTACTTC. Encoded protein: CSAQLEETQYF.

Only one count was recorded for this clone. V usage is TRBV30 and J usage is TRBJ2-7, with 7 bases identical to TRBD2. The germline gives CDR1 GTSNPN, CDR2 SVGIG (reference sequence). With V trimmed by 2 bases and J by 2 bases, 6 bases remained unmatched. The CDR3 length is 14 residues. The CDR3 here is CAWSRTRGTYEQYF. The CDR3 region has the DNA TGTGCCTGGAGTAGGACTAGAGGTACCTACGAGCAGTACTTC.

In this sample, this clone turned up a few times. The CDR3 loop reads CASSVAIGGRTGPDTQYF. In DNA form, the CDR3 reads TGTGCCAGCAGCGTAGCTATTGGCGGGAGAACGGGGCCAGATACGCAGTATTTT. This chain links TRBV9 with TRBJ2-3; 7 nucleotides match TRBD2. Per germline, CDR1 SGDLS and CDR2 YYNGEE. This CDR3 contains 18 residues. Trimming removed 0 bases from V and 4 bases from J; junction bases left unmatched: 14.

This chain connects TRBV7-9 to TRBJ2-7; TRBD1 agrees at 8 bases. With 5 bases clipped from V and 3 bases from J, the junction kept 9 bases outside the gene matches. Germline CDR1 is SEHNR and CDR2 is FQNEAQ (reference sequence). CDR3 length: 15 amino acids. As DNA, the CDR3 is TGTGCCAGCAGCGCCCCCGGACAGGGCGTCTACGAGCAGTACTTC. This gives the protein CASSAPGQGVYEQYF.

This clone has only a few counts. The rearrangement uses TRBV19 and TRBJ2-7; D is unresolved. CDR3 length: 14 amino acids. V gave up 10 bases and J gave up 0 bases, with 16 bases separating them. Per the germline V gene, CDR1 is LNHDA and CDR2 is SQIVND (reference sequence). The CDR3 spells CATAPSLNSYEQYF. CDR3 nucleotides: TGTGCCACCGCCCCGAGCCTCAACTCCTACGAGCAGTACTTC. Using reference TRBV19 and TRBJ2-7 for the parts outside the CDR3, the full variable domain is DGGITQSPKYLFRKEGQNVTLSCEQNLNHDAMYWYRQDPGQGLRLIYYSQIVNDFQKGDIAEGYSVSREKKESFPLTVTSAQKNPTAFYLCATAPSLNSYEQYFGPGTRLTVT.

The rearrangement joins TRBV9 to TRBJ2-2, with D maybe TRBD2 (5 bases). Trimming stripped 0 bases from V and 2 bases from J, with 8 bases between. Germline V lookup: CDR1 SGDLS, CDR2 YYNGEE. The CDR3 contains 15 residues. Here the CDR3 reads CASSVELVNTGELFF. CDR3 bases: TGTGCCAGCAGCGTAGAACTAGTTAACACCGGGGAGCTGTTTTTT. Based on the CDR3 plus reference TRBV9 and TRBJ2-2, the full variable domain is DSGVTQTPKHLITATGQRVTLRCSPRSGDLSVYWYQQSLDQGLQFLIQYYNGEERAKGNILERFSAQQFPDLHSELNLSSLELGDSALYFCASSVELVNTGELFFGEGSRLTVL.

This clone turned up a few times. This chain links TRBV5-4 with TRBJ2-7; 7 bases are a match to TRBD1. The germline CDR1 and CDR2 sequences are SGHNT and YYREEE (reference sequence). The CDR3 is made up of 15 amino acids. The V segment lost 4 bases and the J segment 3 bases; nucleotides outside the gene matches: 10. The CDR3 reads CASSPYPRDSYEQYF. The CDR3 DNA reads TGTGCCAGCAGCCCCTACCCCCGGGACAGCTACGAGCAGTACTTC.

This clone was detected a few times. The V gene is TRBV7-2, the J gene TRBJ2-7; 9 bases agree with TRBD2. The CDR3 runs 17 residues. The germline gives CDR1 SGHTA, CDR2 FQGNSA. The V gene end was trimmed by 2 bases and the J gene end by 3 bases; junction bases not matched to a gene: 11. CDR3 sequence: CASSLRASGKGDYEQYF. For the CDR3, the DNA is TGTGCCAGCAGCTTAAGAGCTAGCGGGAAGGGAGACTACGAGCAGTACTTC.

V is TRBV18 and J is TRBJ2-4; 8 bases match TRBD2. This CDR3 contains 13 residues. The germline CDR1 and CDR2 sequences are KGHSH and LQKENI. The junction had 4 bases not matched to a gene; V was cut back by 3 bases and J by 9 bases. Here the CDR3 reads CASSPQRGGIQYF. CDR3 nucleotides: TGTGCCAGCTCACCCCAACGGGGGGGCATTCAGTACTTC.

This clone was seen a few times. The V gene is TRBV5-4, the J gene TRBJ2-3; D remains ambiguous. This CDR3 has 14 amino acids. The ends were cut back, 0 bases at V and 0 bases at J, with 5 bases in the middle. CDR1 SGHNT and CDR2 YYREEE come from the germline V gene (reference sequence). For the CDR3, the DNA is TGTGCCAGCAGCTTGGCCTACAGCACAGATACGCAGTATTTT. This encodes CASSLAYSTDTQYF.